This passage covers 14 T cell receptor beta chains from one sample sequenced in a study of neurological immune-mediated disorders. TCRdb called the 5' RACE reads again in MiXCR, with one record for every CDR3 protein. Among over 90,000 distinct CDR3 sequences listed, about 10% were seen once. The time point denotes: longitudinal time-point 3. The sequenced material came from PBMCs. These receptor sequences come from a female donor with HTLV-1-associated myelopathy (HAM/TSP).

This clonotype was seen repeatedly, ten times or more. The chain has TRBV20-1 and TRBJ2-4; TRBD1 matches 9 bases. Germline V gene lookup returns CDR1 DFQATT and CDR2 SNEGSKA (reference sequence). Trimming cost V 0 bases and J 8 bases; bases outside gene matches: 5. There are 14 residues in the CDR3. The CDR3: CSARDLWTGDIQYF. The CDR3 DNA follows: TGCAGTGCTAGAGATCTTTGGACAGGGGACATTCAGTACTTC.

Worth noting for this clonotype: This may stem from a read error, because a much larger clone lies one nucleotide away. The J gene is TRBJ2-7, the V gene TRBV28; D is unclear. The CDR3 covers 14 residues. CDR1 is MDHEN, CDR2 SYDVKM, per germline. V was pared by 8 bases and J by 0 bases, with 14 bases between. The CDR3 region is CASEVRTSSYEQYF. The CDR3 DNA is TGTGCCAGCGAAGTACGGACGAGCTCCTACGAGCAGTACTTC.

At least ten counts were recorded for this clonotype. V gene TRBV6-5 combines with J gene TRBJ1-3; D is perhaps TRBD1 (5 bases). The CDR3 sequence is 13 residues long. The germline V gene encodes CDR1 MNHEY and CDR2 SVGAGI. The CDR3 region is CAGGGDSGNTIYF. CDR3 DNA sequence: TGTGCAGGCGGGGGGGACTCTGGAAACACCATATATTTT.

This clonotype was observed many times. This chain links TRBV24-1 with TRBJ2-2; 10 bases line up with TRBD1. Germline V gene lookup returns CDR1 KGHDR and CDR2 SFDVKD. The J segment lost 3 bases and the V segment lost 3 bases, leaving 6 bases of the junction unmatched. The CDR3 is made up of 17 amino acids. Here the CDR3 DNA reads TGTGCCACCAGTGATCCGGGGGACAGGGGCGACACCGGGGAGCTGTTTTTT. Protein product: CATSDPGDRGDTGELFF.

This clonotype was picked up many times. V gene TRBV20-1 combines with J gene TRBJ2-5; D uncertain. This CDR3 is built from 17 residues. From germline, CDR1 is DFQATT and CDR2 SNEGSKA (reference sequence). V was pared by 1 base and J by 1 base, with 19 bases between. The CDR3 DNA reads TGCAGTGCTAGAGCGCCAGCTCCTGGCCGAATCCAAGAGACCCAGTACTTC. Residues: CSARAPAPGRIQETQYF.

This clonotype was recorded at least ten times. DNA of the CDR3: TGTGCCTCCGGGGGACAGCTCTACGGTGGGGGCTACACCTTC. This codes for CASGGQLYGGGYTF. The chain recombines TRBV30 with TRBJ1-2, with 7 bases lining up with TRBD1. CDR1 GTSNPN and CDR2 SVGIG come from the germline V gene (reference sequence). The CDR3 has 14 amino acids. V lost 7 bases to trimming and J lost 8 bases; unmatched junction nucleotides: 16.

Points on this clonotype: A much larger clone lies a single base off, so this may be a read error. The rearrangement uses TRBV15 and TRBJ2-1; either TRBD1 or TRBD2 may supply D (5 bases each). Germline CDR1 reads LNHNV; CDR2 reads YYDKDF (reference sequence). This CDR3 is 15 amino acids long. The CDR3 here is CVTSRDRAGSAEQFF. CDR3 in DNA: TGTGTCACCAGCAGAGATCGGGCAGGGAGCGCTGAGCAGTTCTTC.

This clonotype was observed at least ten times. The V and J genes are TRBV18 and TRBJ2-5; maybe TRBD1 (5 bases). The CDR3 runs 13 residues. The V gene's germline CDR1 is KGHSH and CDR2 LQKENI. The V gene lost 3 bases and the J gene lost 7 bases, with 12 bases spanning the gap. The CDR3 loop reads CASSPSDTATQYF. The CDR3, as DNA: TGTGCCAGCTCACCCTCGGACACGGCGACCCAGTACTTC.

For this clonotype: A much larger clone lies one base from this, so it may be a read error. The CDR3 is CSARVGAEAFF. In nucleotides, the CDR3 is TGCAGTGCTAGAGTGGGCGCTGAAGCTTTCTTT. The J gene is TRBJ1-1, the V gene TRBV20-1; no definite D call. CDR1 is DFQATT and CDR2 is SNEGSKA in the germline V gene (reference sequence). V lost 1 base to trimming and J lost 6 bases, with 6 bases between them. CDR3 length equals 11 residues.

This clonotype was detected many times. The V and J genes are TRBV5-5 and TRBJ2-1, with D possibly TRBD1 on 6 matching bases. The CDR3 is 16 amino acids. V lost 4 bases to trimming and J lost 4 bases, with 18 bases between them. Germline CDR1 SGHKS, CDR2 YYEKEE (reference sequence). The CDR3 here is CASSHGTNREYNEQFF. DNA of the CDR3: TGTGCCAGCAGCCACGGGACAAACCGGGAATACAATGAGCAGTTCTTC.

This clonotype qualifies as medium-sized. The chain has TRBV28 and TRBJ2-7; 10 nucleotides align to TRBD1. This CDR3 contains 13 residues. The ends lost 6 bases at V and 3 bases at J; junction bases unmatched: 2. Germline V gene lookup returns CDR1 MDHEN and CDR2 SYDVKM. The CDR3 region is CASRRTGGYEQYF. For the CDR3, the DNA is TGTGCCAGCAGGAGGACAGGGGGCTACGAGCAGTACTTC.

This clonotype appeared a single time. The chain joins TRBV6-5 to TRBJ2-5; D unclear. CDR3 size: 13 residues. The V end was cut by 6 bases, the J end by 5 bases, with 13 bases between. The germline V gene encodes CDR1 MNHEY and CDR2 SVGAGI. The CDR3 here is CASRFRERETQYF. CDR3 DNA sequence: TGTGCCAGCAGATTTAGGGAACGGGAGACCCAGTACTTC.

The table lists this clonotype with many counts. The chain is built from TRBV5-1 and TRBJ2-1, with D unclear. CDR3 size: 13 residues. The germline V and J ends were trimmed by 4 bases and 4 bases, with 9 bases remaining between them. CDR1 and CDR2 from the germline V gene are SGHRS and YFSETQ. The CDR3 is CASSPTEYNEQFF. The CDR3 bases are TGCGCCAGCAGCCCTACGGAATACAATGAGCAGTTCTTC.

This clonotype was seen repeatedly, ten times or more. V is TRBV20-1 and J is TRBJ2-5; D is possibly TRBD1 or TRBD2 (5 bases each). The CDR3 contains 15 residues. Germline lookup yields CDR1 DFQATT and CDR2 SNEGSKA (reference sequence). V lost 0 bases and J lost 0, with 11 bases in between. In DNA form, the CDR3 reads TGCAGTGCTAGAGATCGCTGGGGGTACCAAGAGACCCAGTACTTC. It yields the protein CSARDRWGYQETQYF.